This TCR beta chain was retrieved from a study of CD8 T cells in Susac syndrome. CDR3 length: 14 amino acids. Germline assignment: CDR1 MNHEY and CDR2 SVGEGT. In the case of this clonotype: At one end the junction does not follow the germline gene, possibly because of a read error.

With random hexamers, roughly 0.45 to 1 ug RNA was reverse transcribed. TCRdb passed the immunoSEQ multiplex PCR reads through MiXCR, listing each CDR3 protein once. The sample consists of 50,000 to 65,000 distinct CDR3 sequences, more than 90% of them appearing once. This TCR was recovered from a human donor in good health. The chain couples TRBV6-2 or TRBV6-3 to TRBJ1-2, with D hard to call. Sequencing was performed on CD8+ T cells from PBMCs. As DNA, the CDR3 is TGTGCCAGCAGTTATTATGTGAGGACCTATGGGTACAACTTC. Protein sequence: CASSYYVRTYGYNF.